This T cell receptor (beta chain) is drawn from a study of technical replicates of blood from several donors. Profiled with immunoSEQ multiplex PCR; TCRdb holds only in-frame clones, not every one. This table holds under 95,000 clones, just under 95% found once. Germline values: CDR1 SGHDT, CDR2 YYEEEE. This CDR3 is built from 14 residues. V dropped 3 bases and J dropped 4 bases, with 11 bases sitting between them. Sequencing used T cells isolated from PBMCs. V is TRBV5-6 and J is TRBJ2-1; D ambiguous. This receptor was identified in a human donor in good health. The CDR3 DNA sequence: TGTGCCAGCAGCTCCCCTCTTCGGTACAATGAGCAGTTCTTC. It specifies CASSSPLRYNEQFF.